The TCR beta chain described here comes from a study of identifying expanded T cells in peripheral blood (dated by TCRdb to the late 2010s). Study-level background: Technical replicates were generated by sequencing separate aliquots of the same genomic DNA pool, with four replicates compared pairwise. Results and caveats for the whole study, not just this receptor: The binomial model flagged about 1.2 differentially abundant clones between technical replicates, compared with 15 to 17 over about two weeks and 19 to 20 over about four weeks. The authors expected biological variance in healthy repertoires might increase further over much longer intervals such as months to years. Across all healthy donors, variance in clone template counts between approximately 2-week samples was found to increase significantly with total template count. Across all healthy-donor time intervals, the beta-binomial model significantly cut both the number of clones called differentially abundant and the false-positive rate.

The immunoSEQ Assay, which uses bias-controlled multiplex PCR amplification of genomic DNA, was used to profile TCRbeta CDR3 regions. Per the authors' processing: To quantify the absolute abundance of each unique TCRbeta CDR3 region, the sequences were collapsed and filtered. Differential abundance was tested with two models: a binomial (Fisher-equivalent) model and a beta-binomial model that adds time-dependent variance fitted from healthy donors. Clones with fewer than 5 combined templates were removed, and a clone was called differentially abundant if the clone's Benjamini-Hochberg FDR was below 0.01. Using the form v = (b*log(k)+a)^2, the beta-binomial variance was modeled as a function of the total template count across the two samples. TCRdb took over this immuneACCESS table, retaining in-frame rearrangements with V and J assigned. Such tables are incomplete; in checked studies, under half of the missing clones stem from an unresolved V gene, and the remainder is unexplained. D and trimming were read from the DNA, whereas the V and J calls and clone size are those reported in that table. For this sample there are about 58,000 clones; approximately 80% appear just once. In total, the top ten clones hold approximately 19% of the sample.

V is pared back by 3 bases and J by 3 bases, with 12 bases lying between the germline termini. The CDR3 goes from the cysteine to the phenylalanine over 15 residues. Only the CDR3 DNA is retained, 45 bases long and in frame from the first base. From the germline V gene, CDR1 is SNHLY and CDR2 is FYNNEI. The sample holds a few counts of this clone. Its antigen is unknown. No base qualities exist here, and no much larger clone lies one base off it. During the collection period, no immune events, such as infections, were documented for the healthy donors. To calibrate time-dependent variance in a beta-binomial model of T-cell clone differential abundance, blood repertoires from healthy donors were used as a training cohort. The training cohort was composed of 10 or so healthy donors, 3 female and 7 male. The donors were between roughly 25 and 70 years old, with an average age of about 47 years. Obtained from a commercial supplier, whole blood was collected from each healthy donor at three time points set approximately two weeks apart. For immunosequencing, genomic DNA was extracted from whole blood that had not been sorted.

What was sequenced was blood. The V and J segments used are TRBV2 and TRBJ1-5; the D gene is unclear. This clonotype was obtained from a person between 18 and 69 years old in good health. This receptor has the CDR3 CASSDLGVFNQPQHF. The DNA reads as follows: TGTGCCAGCAGTGACTTAGGAGTCTTCAATCAGCCCCAGCATTTT. Supplemented by the reference TRBV2 and TRBJ1-5 proteins around the CDR3, the complete variable domain is EPEVTQTPSHQVTQMGQEVILRCVPISNHLYFYWYRQILGQKVEFLVSFYNNEISEKSEIFDDQFSVERPDGSNFTLKIRSTKLEDSAMYFCASSDLGVFNQPQHFGDGTRLSIL.